The count of the clone carrying this TCR beta chain is one. The data belong to a study of cytotoxic CD8 clonotypes in ibrutinib-treated CLL. In the study overall: Overall, about 25 responses were partial and 2 complete; following median around 70 months, around 15 patients stayed remitted and roughly twelve progressed.

Unmatched junction bases numbered 7, after V lost 3 bases and J lost 11 bases. Germline V lookup: CDR1 LNHDA, CDR2 SQIVND (reference sequence). The CDR3 contains 13 residues. The data were produced by immunoSEQ multiplex PCR, yet TCRdb's version contains in-frame clones alone and is incomplete. Among roughly 97,000 clones listed, almost 80% were seen once. The rearrangement uses TRBV19 and TRBJ1-1; 9 bases align to TRBD1. This receptor was taken from a human donor with chronic lymphocytic leukemia. This specimen was PBMCs, taken after 12 months of ibrutinib treatment. The DNA of the CDR3 is TGTGCCAGTAGTATTTGGACAGGGGTAGGGGCTTTCTTT. The encoded protein is CASSIWTGVGAFF.